This T cell receptor (beta chain) stems from a study of response to subunit inactivated influenza vaccine. Findings and caveats of the study: New T cells are recruited in small numbers by each seasonal influenza vaccination, according to the authors' suggestion.

A single record per CDR3 protein comes from TCRdb applying MiXCR to the RT-PCR reads. The table includes more than 450,000 distinct CDR3 sequences, approximately 12% detected once. A few counts support this clonotype. Antigen: not known. Trimming pared 0 bases from V and 5 bases from J, leaving 9 bases between. The length of the CDR3 is 14 residues. The germline V gene has CDR1 SGHRS and CDR2 YFSETQ. The input for sequencing was PBMCs from blood, taken on the day of vaccination. The chain is built from TRBV5-1 and TRBJ2-4; D call uncertain. This TCR derives from a man aged 45-65 years who received an inactivated influenza vaccine. In nucleotides, the CDR3 is TGCGCCAGCAGCTTGGGGGGTCAGGAAAACATTCAGTACTTC. This translates into CASSLGGQENIQYF. Together with reference TRBV5-1 and TRBJ2-4, the CDR3 gives the full variable domain: KAGVTQTPRYLIKTRGQQVTLSCSPISGHRSVSWYQQTPGQGLQFLFEYFSETQRNKGNFPGRFSGRQFSNSRSEMNVSTLELGDSALYLCASSLGGQENIQYFGAGTRLSVL.